This TCR beta chain appears in the sequencing data of a study of tumor-infiltrating lymphocytes in oesophageal squamous cell carcinoma. The CDR3 has 14 residues. Germline values: CDR1 SGHTA, CDR2 FQGTGA. TCRdb recomputed calls from the PCR reads with MiXCR, one row per CDR3 protein. The sample shows about 12,000 distinct CDR3 sequences, about 54% of them seen only once. The sequenced sample was esophageal tumor tissue. This chain joins TRBV7-3 and TRBJ1-1; D gene uncertain. The DNA end is a closer match to TRBJ1-2, so the J assignment may be wrong. The source is a female donor with esophageal squamous cell carcinoma. CDR3 amino acids: CASSLYGGNYGYTF. CDR3 nucleotide sequence: TGTGCCAGCAGCTTATACGGCGGAAACTATGGCTACACCTTC.